This T cell receptor beta chain was captured by sequencing in a study of blood T cell repertoires in COVID-19. Study information: The cDNA or gDNA used as material had been derived from T cells, B-cell-depleted T cells, or PBMCs.

Seattle enrolled patients during active infection and tracked them longitudinally. This clone appeared a single time. TCRdb keeps only in-frame clones here, not all; method: immunoSEQ multiplex PCR. Of approximately 170,000 clones in the sample, approximately 85% are singletons; the top ten hold 6.9%. The sample was peripheral blood. This sequence was found in a man at least 80 years old with COVID-19, enrolled during active disease.

The CDR3 reads CASSQDKTGGTDTQYF. The CDR3 DNA is TGTGCCAGCAGCCAAGATAAGACAGGGGGCACAGATACGCAGTATTTT. The V gene is TRBV4-2, the J gene TRBJ2-3; 8 nucleotides line up with TRBD1. CDR1 LGHNA and CDR2 YNFKEQ come from the germline V gene. The junction had 3 bases not matched to a gene; V was cut back by 0 bases and J by 1 base. The CDR3 length is 16 residues.